A selection of T cell receptor beta chains follows, all from one sample in a study of shared clonotypes between healthy human individuals. TCRdb's table, derived via immunoSEQ multiplex PCR, lists solely in-frame clones and lacks some. The data show roughly 1,000,000 clones, approximately 78% seen once. Specimen: memory CD4+ T cells from PBMCs. These receptor sequences come from a young man in good health. Some clones in this sample may be carry-over from other donors' samples. CDR3s include the opening cysteine and the closing phenylalanine or tryptophan. Each record gives: CDR3 protein, D gene, CDR3 length, V gene, J gene. The D gene is left open where the match is weak.

CDR3: CASSTRNSGNTIYF
D: NA
length: 14
V: TRBV7-2
J: TRBJ1-3

CDR3: CASSPSAPRGSYEQYF
D: NA
length: 16
V: TRBV7-9
J: TRBJ2-7

CDR3: CASSLGRGLNF
D: NA
length: 11
V: TRBV7-2
J: TRBJ2-4

CDR3: CASSLPADTQYF
D: NA
length: 12
V: TRBV5-1
J: TRBJ2-3

CDR3: CASSSREGRETQYF
D: TRBD2
length: 14
V: TRBV11-3
J: TRBJ2-5

CDR3: CASSLNTNTGELFF
D: NA
length: 14
V: TRBV5-1
J: TRBJ2-2

CDR3: CAWSVGGAAFF
D: NA
length: 11
V: TRBV30
J: TRBJ1-1

CDR3: CASSLLAGDTDTQYF
D: TRBD2
length: 15
V: TRBV19
J: TRBJ2-3

CDR3: CAWSVVGDEQYF
D: NA
length: 12
V: TRBV30
J: TRBJ2-7

CDR3: CASSAHGDRAGELFF
D: TRBD1
length: 15
V: TRBV9
J: TRBJ2-2

CDR3: CASSLGPDQPQHF
D: NA
length: 13
V: TRBV5-1
J: TRBJ1-5

CDR3: CASSPAGGRAEETQYF
D: TRBD2
length: 16
V: TRBV9
J: TRBJ2-5

CDR3: CASSLGNGGLEAFF
D: NA
length: 14
V: TRBV5-1
J: TRBJ1-1

CDR3: CASSESRISAGRGGDTQYF
D: NA
length: 19
V: TRBV6-1
J: TRBJ2-3

CDR3: CASSIGTGFRAEAFF
D: NA
length: 15
V: TRBV19
J: TRBJ1-1

CDR3: CASRKEMGETQYF
D: NA
length: 13
V: TRBV2
J: TRBJ2-5

CDR3: CASSLGASQETQYF
D: NA
length: 14
V: TRBV7-2
J: TRBJ2-5

CDR3: CASRSDVYNEQFF
D: NA
length: 13
V: TRBV6-1
J: TRBJ2-1

CDR3: CASSVGADPIYGYTF
D: NA
length: 15
V: TRBV9
J: TRBJ1-2

CDR3: CASSLIGTSGRVETQYF
D: TRBD2
length: 17
V: TRBV28
J: TRBJ2-5

CDR3: CAWSIHRGDGNTIYF
D: TRBD1
length: 15
V: TRBV30
J: TRBJ1-3

CDR3: CASSLGFSGRTDTQYF
D: NA
length: 16
V: TRBV7-2
J: TRBJ2-3

CDR3: CASSQERGRVNTEAFF
D: NA
length: 16
V: TRBV4-3
J: TRBJ1-1

CDR3: CASSTGTGNPGELFF
D: TRBD1
length: 15
V: TRBV5-1
J: TRBJ2-2

CDR3: CASSSLAGAERKETQYF
D: TRBD2
length: 17
V: TRBV5-4
J: TRBJ2-5

CDR3: CASSRLGTEAYGYTF
D: TRBD1
length: 15
V: TRBV6-5
J: TRBJ1-2

CDR3: CASSLRDMNTEAFF
D: NA
length: 14
V: TRBV5-6
J: TRBJ1-1

CDR3: CASSLVASVYEQYF
D: NA
length: 14
V: TRBV11-2
J: TRBJ2-7

CDR3: CATGRTSGNYEQYF
D: TRBD2
length: 14
V: TRBV10-3
J: TRBJ2-7

CDR3: CSARERGGYTF
D: NA
length: 11
V: TRBV20-1
J: TRBJ1-2

CDR3: CASSQAGRGFEQYF
D: TRBD2
length: 14
V: TRBV28
J: TRBJ2-7

CDR3: CASSERAGTWGASYGYTF
D: NA
length: 18
V: TRBV6-1
J: TRBJ1-2

CDR3: CASHPVGLASHYEQYF
D: TRBD2
length: 16
V: TRBV27
J: TRBJ2-7

CDR3: CASSFLGTNEQFF
D: NA
length: 13
V: TRBV5-1
J: TRBJ2-1

CDR3: CASSWDRPVSYEQYF
D: TRBD1
length: 15
V: TRBV5-1
J: TRBJ2-7

CDR3: CASSFQGGYGYTF
D: NA
length: 13
V: TRBV28
J: TRBJ1-2

CDR3: CASSLQPDPRPYEQYF
D: NA
length: 16
V: TRBV11-1
J: TRBJ2-7

CDR3: CASSAGTSGSRRYF
D: TRBD2
length: 14
V: TRBV28
J: TRBJ2-7